The 18 T cell receptor beta chains below were found in one sample sequenced in a study of long-term antiretroviral therapy in people with HIV. The assay used was immunoSEQ (version v3.0), run at survey level. Assay: immunoSEQ multiplex PCR; the TCRdb copy retains only in-frame clones and omits some. The repertoire consists of 25,000 to 30,000 clones, with about 85% occurring once and the leading ten covering 7% to 10%. The material was unsorted PBMCs, obtained approximately 4.8 years after starting antiretroviral therapy. These receptors came from a man aged 40-50 years with HIV.

The J gene is TRBJ2-3, the V gene TRBV19; D gene uncertain. Germline V gives CDR1 LNHDA, CDR2 SQIVND (reference sequence). The V gene lost 3 bases and the J gene lost 0 bases, with 13 bases spanning the gap. The CDR3 length is 16 residues. The CDR3 loop is CASSIRTGTSTDTQYF. The DNA of the CDR3 is TGTGCCAGTAGTATCCGGACGGGTACTAGCACAGATACGCAGTATTTT. Complete variable domain (other parts from reference TRBV19 and TRBJ2-3): DGGITQSPKYLFRKEGQNVTLSCEQNLNHDAMYWYRQDPGQGLRLIYYSQIVNDFQKGDIAEGYSVSREKKESFPLTVTSAQKNPTAFYLCASSIRTGTSTDTQYFGPGTRLTVL.

The chain couples TRBV11-2 to TRBJ2-7; D unclear. The CDR3 is 14 amino acids. Trimming pared 1 base from V and 1 base from J, leaving 8 bases between. CDR1 is SGHAT and CDR2 is FQNNGV in the germline V gene. CDR3 residues: CASSLGHTSYEQYF. The CDR3 DNA sequence: TGTGCCAGCAGCTTAGGACACACATCCTACGAGCAGTACTTC.

The chain has TRBV5-6 and TRBJ1-2; D remains ambiguous. The V end lost 0 bases, the J end lost 5 bases, and 17 bases lay between the germline ends. This CDR3 contains 16 residues. Germline V gives CDR1 SGHDT, CDR2 YYEEEE. CDR3 nucleotide sequence: TGTGCCAGCAGCTTGGTTCCCCGACCCGTCGGATATGGCTACACCTTC. It is translated as CASSLVPRPVGYGYTF.

The rearrangement links TRBV18 to TRBJ2-7; D gene unclear. CDR3 length equals 15 residues. Germline-derived CDR1 and CDR2 are KGHSH and LQKENI. Trimming shortened V by 3 bases and J by 2 bases, and 14 bases separated the two germline ends. The CDR3 reads CASSPPGRQPYEQYF. The CDR3 DNA sequence: TGTGCCAGCTCACCGCCCGGCAGACAACCCTACGAGCAGTACTTC.

The CDR3: CASSVIQAGPGELFF. CDR3 in DNA: TGTGCCAGCAGTGTTATACAGGCTGGTCCCGGGGAGCTGTTTTTT. V is TRBV2 and J is TRBJ2-2; D perhaps matches TRBD1 (5 bases). Deletions cut 4 bases from V and 6 bases from J, with 15 bases between. Germline V gene sequence: CDR1 SNHLY, CDR2 FYNNEI. CDR3 length: 15 residues.

V and J are TRBV9 and TRBJ1-4, with D unclear. Germline V gene lookup returns CDR1 SGDLS and CDR2 YYNGEE. The length of the CDR3 is 16 residues. With 3 bases removed from V and 5 bases from J, the gap between germline ends came to 17 bases. The CDR3 region is CASSAFGEPGNEKLFF. The CDR3 DNA follows: TGTGCCAGCAGCGCCTTCGGGGAGCCGGGAAATGAAAAACTGTTTTTT.

CDR3 coding DNA: TGCGCCAGCAGTGCTAGCGGATTGAGCGTCGGGGAGCTGTTTTTT. It yields the protein CASSASGLSVGELFF. This sequence joins TRBV10-1 and TRBJ2-2; 7 positions match TRBD2. The germline CDR1 and CDR2 sequences are WNHNN and SYGVQD (reference sequence). Trimming removed 4 bases from V and 7 bases from J; junction bases left unmatched: 9. The CDR3 consists of 15 residues.

The chain employs TRBV5-1 and TRBJ1-4, with 7 bases identical to TRBD1. CDR1 is SGHRS, CDR2 YFSETQ, per germline. V was pared by 0 bases and J by 4 bases, with 6 bases of the junction left unmatched. The CDR3 runs 16 residues. Here the CDR3 reads CASSLEARQGNEKLFF. In DNA form, the CDR3 reads TGCGCCAGCAGCTTGGAAGCGAGACAGGGTAATGAAAAACTGTTTTTT.

The rearrangement uses TRBV15 and TRBJ1-4; TRBD1 might be the D (5 bases). The V gene's germline CDR1 is LNHNV and CDR2 YYDKDF (reference sequence). V shed 3 bases and J shed 7 bases, with 15 bases lying between them. This CDR3 is 15 amino acids long. The chain's CDR3 is CATSSVGVGREKLFF. The CDR3 DNA follows: TGTGCCACCAGCAGTGTAGGAGTGGGACGTGAAAAACTGTTTTTT.

This clone was picked up a small number of times. The J gene is TRBJ2-2, the V gene TRBV20-1, with D hard to call. CDR1 and CDR2 from the germline V gene are DFQATT and SNEGSKA (reference sequence). The V gene lost 0 bases and the J gene lost 7 bases, with 3 bases spanning the gap. This CDR3 is 11 amino acids long. The CDR3 region is CSARDFGELFF. In nucleotides, the CDR3 is TGCAGTGCTAGAGACTTCGGGGAGCTGTTTTTT.

V usage is TRBV15 and J usage is TRBJ2-3; 8 nucleotides match TRBD1. The CDR3 has 15 residues. Trimming cost V 4 bases and J 3 bases; bases outside gene matches: 6. Germline CDR1 reads LNHNV; CDR2 reads YYDKDF (reference sequence). DNA of the CDR3: TGTGCCACCAGCACAGACAGGGGACGGACAGATACGCAGTATTTT. Its translation is CATSTDRGRTDTQYF.

This chain joins TRBV7-8 and TRBJ2-7, with 8 nucleotides matching TRBD1. The germline gives CDR1 SGHVS, CDR2 FQNEAQ. The CDR3 has 16 amino acids. The V and J ends lost 0 bases and 0 bases, in that order; junction bases with no gene match: 4. As DNA, the CDR3 is TGTGCCAGCAGCTTAGCCCGACAGGGGAGCTCCTACGAGCAGTACTTC. Residues: CASSLARQGSSYEQYF.

The V call is TRBV11-2, the J call TRBJ2-5, with D perhaps TRBD2 (7 bases). CDR1 is SGHAT and CDR2 is FQNNGV in the germline V gene. The length of the CDR3 is 15 residues. Between the trimmed V and J ends, which lost 2 bases and 2 bases, there was a span of 12 bases. The chain's CDR3 is CASSLRGGPQETQYF. The DNA of the CDR3 is TGTGCCAGCAGCTTAAGGGGGGGGCCACAAGAGACCCAGTACTTC.

DNA for the CDR3: TGTGCCAGCAGCCCATTATCAGGAAGTGAGTCCTACGAGCAGTACTTC. Translating gives CASSPLSGSESYEQYF. The chain links TRBV7-9 to TRBJ2-7; D unresolved. V lost 5 bases, J lost 1 base, and 18 bases lay in between. The CDR3 is 16 amino acids. Germline V lookup: CDR1 SEHNR, CDR2 FQNEAQ (reference sequence).

The J gene is TRBJ1-2, the V gene TRBV28; D not certain. This CDR3 has 12 residues. The V gene's germline CDR1 is MDHEN and CDR2 SYDVKM. The V gene lost 7 bases and the J gene lost 8 bases, with 14 bases spanning the gap. CDR3 coding DNA: TGTGCCAGCACCTCTAGGGTGGGCGGCTACACCTTC. It specifies CASTSRVGGYTF.

The CDR3 here is CASSWPGPDTQYF. In nucleotides, the CDR3 is TGTGCCAGCAGTTGGCCGGGCCCAGATACGCAGTATTTT. This sequence joins TRBV27 and TRBJ2-3, with D uncertain. The germline gives CDR1 MNHEY, CDR2 SMNVEV (reference sequence). The CDR3 loop spans 13 amino acids. V was trimmed by 4 bases and J by 4 bases, leaving 9 bases between them.

The rearrangement links TRBV10-3 to TRBJ1-3, with unresolved D. The V end was cut by 0 bases, the J end by 4 bases, with 7 bases between. In germline, CDR1 is ENHRY, CDR2 SYGVKD. This CDR3 comprises 14 residues. The CDR3 DNA is TGTGCCATCAGTGAGTCGACCGGCGGAAACACCATATATTTT. This sequence encodes CAISESTGGNTIYF.

The genes are TRBV5-8 and TRBJ1-2; no firm D call. This CDR3 is 11 amino acids long. V gave up 1 base and J gave up 7 bases, with 5 bases separating them. Germline V lookup: CDR1 SGHTS, CDR2 YDEGEE. CDR3 residues: CASSLRGGYTF. CDR3 bases: TGTGCCAGCAGCTTGAGAGGTGGCTACACCTTC.